The source of this T cell receptor (beta chain) is a study of T cell responses to AZD1222 COVID-19 vaccine. The length of the CDR3 is 16 residues. Looked up from germline, CDR1 is SGHRS and CDR2 is YFSETQ. With 0 bases clipped from V and 0 bases from J, the junction kept 5 bases outside the gene matches. Method: immunoSEQ multiplex PCR; TCRdb's copy keeps in-frame clones and lacks some. Among approximately 70,000 clones listed, about four fifths were seen once. J is TRBJ2-5 and V is TRBV5-1, with TRBD2 identical over 7 bases. This clonotype was obtained from an adult in good health. This specimen consisted of peripheral blood, obtained on day 0 of AZD1222 vaccination. This CDR3 is CASSLGRGGNQETQYF. The CDR3 DNA reads TGCGCCAGCAGCTTGGGGCGGGGAGGGAACCAAGAGACCCAGTACTTC.